The 30 T cell receptor beta chains given below trace back to one sample, sequenced in a study of cytomegalovirus exposure and HLA in healthy donors. Both 60 Vbeta primers and 13 Jbeta primers went into the PCR. Only in-frame clones appear in the TCRdb table, and some are missing; sequencing was by immunoSEQ multiplex PCR. The sample table sets out about 40,000 clones. The source material was PBMCs. Every receptor here comes from a young woman in good health and CMV-seronegative.

The V call is TRBV29-1, the J call TRBJ1-1; tentatively, D is TRBD1 (5 bases). Trimming cost V 5 bases and J 3 bases, with 10 bases left between them. Germline lookup yields CDR1 SQVTM and CDR2 ANQGSEA. The CDR3 is 12 residues long. CDR3 residues: CSVSGSDTEAFF. The CDR3 DNA reads TGCAGCGTTTCAGGGTCCGACACTGAAGCTTTCTTT.

The gene calls are TRBV5-1 and TRBJ1-2; TRBD1 is a possible D gene (6 bases). Trimming removed 10 bases at V and 2 bases at J, with 12 bases between. The length of the CDR3 is 12 residues. The germline gives CDR1 SGHRS, CDR2 YFSETQ. The CDR3 DNA reads as TGCGCCTCCAGCACAGGGAACTATGGCTACACCTTC. It specifies CASSTGNYGYTF.

This rearrangement joins TRBV28 to TRBJ1-2; TRBD1 agrees at 9 bases. This CDR3 spans 15 amino acids. In germline, CDR1 is MDHEN, CDR2 SYDVKM. V shed 6 bases and J 1 base; nucleotides not matched to a gene: 6. In nucleotides, the CDR3 is TGTGCCAGCAGAGTGGGGACAGGGAATAACTATGGCTACACCTTC. Encoded protein: CASRVGTGNNYGYTF.

The CDR3 here is CASSRRGSNTDTQYF. CDR3 coding DNA: TGTGCCAGCAGTAGGCGGGGATCTAACACAGATACGCAGTATTTT. The chain is built from TRBV25-1 and TRBJ2-3; tentative D call: TRBD2 (6 bases). This CDR3 region has 15 residues. Germline V lookup: CDR1 MGHDK, CDR2 SYGVNS. The ends were cut back, 5 bases at V and 2 bases at J, with 14 bases in the middle.

CDR3 loop: CASSLRAAGLETQYF. The DNA of the CDR3 is TGCGCCAGCAGCTTACGGGCGGCGGGTCTAGAGACCCAGTACTTC. The chain carries TRBV5-1 and TRBJ2-5; tentatively, D is TRBD2 (5 bases). The CDR3 spans 15 residues. CDR1 SGHRS and CDR2 YFSETQ come from the germline V gene. V was shortened by 2 bases and J by 4 bases, with 15 bases between the two germline ends.

This chain connects TRBV7-9 to TRBJ2-7; 10 bases map to TRBD2. Germline CDR1 is SEHNR and CDR2 is FQNEAQ (reference sequence). This CDR3 is 16 amino acids long. The ends lost 10 bases at V and 1 base at J; junction bases unmatched: 13. The CDR3 here is CATDMDSGRSSYEQYF. The CDR3 DNA is TGTGCCACCGATATGGATAGCGGGAGGAGTTCCTACGAGCAGTACTTC.

The genes are TRBV29-1 and TRBJ2-7, with 7 bases that match TRBD1. V gave up 5 bases and J gave up 6 bases; unmatched junction bases: 7. The CDR3 has 12 amino acids. Looked up from germline, CDR1 is SQVTM and CDR2 is ANQGSEA. CDR3 region: CSVRRQGGEQYF. The CDR3 nucleotides read TGCAGCGTTAGAAGACAGGGCGGCGAGCAGTACTTC.

This rearrangement joins TRBV21-1 to TRBJ2-7; TRBD2, the D gene given by the table, was not confirmed from the DNA. TRBV21-1 is shown as a pseudogene. This CDR3 has 13 residues. In DNA form, the CDR3 reads TGTGCCAGCAGCAAAGTGGCGGGATACGAGCAGTACTTC. Protein: CASSKVAGYEQYF.

This chain joins TRBV11-2 and TRBJ2-2, with a weak D call TRBD2 (5 bases). Germline V gene lookup returns CDR1 SGHAT and CDR2 FQNNGV. The CDR3 has 15 amino acids. The ends were cut back, 5 bases at V and 2 bases at J, with 12 bases in the middle. The CDR3 is CASSQDLDNTGELFF. CDR3 nucleotides: TGTGCCAGCAGCCAGGACTTGGACAACACCGGGGAGCTGTTTTTT.

The genes are TRBV7-9 and TRBJ1-1, with D perhaps matching TRBD1 (5 bases). The CDR3 has 13 residues. Looked up from germline, CDR1 is SEHNR and CDR2 is FQNEAQ (reference sequence). V shed 6 bases and J shed 8 bases, with 16 bases lying between them. CDR3 sequence (DNA): TGTGCCAGCAGGAAGGATGGGGGGGTCGAAGCTTTCTTT. Translating it yields CASRKDGGVEAFF. Full variable domain (remainder filled in from reference TRBV7-9 and TRBJ1-1): DTGVSQNPRHKITKRGQNVTFRCDPISEHNRLYWYRQTLGQGPEFLTYFQNEAQLEKSRLLSDRFSAERPKGSFSTLEIQRTEQGDSAMYLCASRKDGGVEAFFGQGTRLTVV.

The rearrangement links TRBV7-9 to TRBJ2-1; the D gene is possibly TRBD1 (6 bases). There are 18 residues in the CDR3. Looked up from germline, CDR1 is SEHNR and CDR2 is FQNEAQ (reference sequence). The V end was cut by 5 bases, the J end by 6 bases, with 26 bases between. CDR3: CASSQPTGNKGSGNEQFF. As DNA, the CDR3 is TGTGCCAGCAGCCAACCTACAGGGAACAAGGGAAGCGGCAATGAGCAGTTCTTC.

The J gene is TRBJ2-2, the V gene TRBV6-1; the D gene is possibly TRBD1 (6 bases). The ends were cut back, 4 bases at V and 5 bases at J, with 14 bases in the middle. Looked up from germline, CDR1 is MNHNS and CDR2 is SASEGT. CDR3 length: 15 residues. The CDR3 coding sequence is TGTGCCAGCAGTGTCGGGACAAAGGGTACCGGGGAGCTGTTTTTT. Translating it yields CASSVGTKGTGELFF.

With respect to this clone: The junction shows a germline mismatch at one end, possibly a read error. The chain is built from TRBV4-1 and TRBJ2-3; D possibly corresponds to TRBD1 (6 bases). Germline V gives CDR1 MGHRA, CDR2 YSYEKL. The CDR3 runs 15 residues. The CDR3 protein is CASSQVWTEADKQYF. As DNA, the CDR3 is TGCGCCAGCAGCCAAGTCTGGACAGAGGCAGATAAGCAGTATTTT.

V is TRBV18 and J is TRBJ2-4; the D gene is possibly TRBD2 (6 bases). The germline V and J ends were trimmed by 5 bases and 0 bases, with 11 bases remaining between them. This CDR3 comprises 15 residues. Germline CDR1 KGHSH, CDR2 LQKENI. The chain's CDR3 is CASSAEAGAKNIQYF. DNA for the CDR3: TGTGCCAGCTCAGCTGAAGCGGGAGCCAAAAACATTCAGTACTTC.

This sequence joins TRBV19 and TRBJ2-4, with D possibly matching TRBD2 (5 bases). This CDR3 has 15 residues. Trimming took off 10 bases at V and 1 base at J, with 17 bases between the two ends. CDR1 and CDR2 (germline): LNHDA, SQIVND (reference sequence). CDR3 nucleotide sequence: TGTGCCACAAGCAGGCGGGTCTTTGCCAAAAACATTCAGTACTTC. It translates to CATSRRVFAKNIQYF.

The chain recombines TRBV7-9 with TRBJ1-5, with unresolved D. The CDR3 contains 14 residues. Trimming stripped 1 base from V and 9 bases from J, with 13 bases between. CDR1 and CDR2 (germline): SEHNR, FQNEAQ (reference sequence). The CDR3 loop is CASSLELGGGPQHF. Here the CDR3 DNA reads TGTGCCAGCAGCTTAGAGTTGGGAGGAGGGCCCCAGCATTTT.

The chain has TRBV29-1 and TRBJ1-4; 9 nucleotides agree with TRBD1. Germline V gene data show CDR1 as SQVTM and CDR2 as ANQGSEA. The CDR3 has 13 amino acids. Unmatched junction bases numbered 6, after V lost 6 bases and J lost 7 bases. The CDR3 nucleotides are TGCAGCGTGGCGGGACAGGGTGTTGAAAAACTGTTTTTT. This encodes CSVAGQGVEKLFF. Drawing the rest from reference TRBV29-1 and TRBJ1-4, the complete variable domain is SAVISQKPSRDICQRGTSLTIQCQVDSQVTMMFWYRQQPGQSLTLIATANQGSEATYESGFVIDKFPISRPNLTFSTLTVSNMSPEDSSIYLCSVAGQGVEKLFFGSGTQLSVL.

This chain uses TRBV9 with TRBJ1-1; TRBD1 is a possible D gene (6 bases). V lost 4 bases to trimming and J lost 0 bases, with 16 bases between them. Germline CDR1 and CDR2: SGDLS and YYNGEE. The CDR3 length is 16 residues. The CDR3 reads CASSPAGTPMNTEAFF. The CDR3 DNA is TGTGCCAGCAGCCCCGCCGGGACACCCATGAACACTGAAGCTTTCTTT.

V is TRBV28 and J is TRBJ1-4, with no clear D. CDR1 MDHEN and CDR2 SYDVKM come from the germline V gene. CDR3 length: 15 amino acids. Between the trimmed V and J ends, which lost 6 bases and 0 bases, there was a span of 11 bases. CDR3 residues: CASSPRAATNEKLFF. CDR3 nucleotides: TGTGCCAGCAGCCCCCGAGCGGCAACTAATGAAAAACTGTTTTTT.

The rearrangement uses TRBV29-1 and TRBJ2-3; D gene unclear. The length of the CDR3 is 15 residues. Germline CDR1 reads SQVTM; CDR2 reads ANQGSEA. Trimming removed 4 bases at V and 0 bases at J, with 14 bases between. CDR3 bases: TGCAGCGTTGTTCCGTATACTATAAGCACAGATACGCAGTATTTT. This codes for CSVVPYTISTDTQYF.

A note on this clone: A junction end diverges from the germline sequence, so it may reflect a read error. The V call is TRBV30, the J call TRBJ2-1; 13 bases match TRBD2. The CDR3 consists of 15 residues. Germline CDR1 and CDR2: GTSNPN and SVGIG (reference sequence). CDR3 amino acids: CAGSVGGLAGIEQFF. CDR3 in DNA: TGTGCCGGGAGTGTAGGGGGACTAGCGGGAATTGAGCAGTTCTTC.

The gene calls are TRBV15 and TRBJ2-2; maybe TRBD2 (6 bases). The CDR3 runs 16 residues. Between the trimmed V and J ends, which lost 0 bases and 4 bases, there was a span of 12 bases. Germline CDR1 and CDR2: LNHNV and YYDKDF (reference sequence). CDR3 DNA: TGTGCCACCAGCAGAGAGGGGTGGGGACTCACCGGGGAGCTGTTTTTT. It encodes CATSREGWGLTGELFF.

This rearrangement joins TRBV25-1 to TRBJ2-7, with 11 bases that match TRBD2. CDR1 MGHDK and CDR2 SYGVNS come from the germline V gene. The CDR3 length is 15 residues. V shed 4 bases, J shed 2 bases, and the junction held 4 bases outside the gene matches. CDR3 in DNA: TGTGCCAGCAGTGCGACTAGCGGGGACGCCTACGAGCAGTACTTC. The encoded protein is CASSATSGDAYEQYF.

Here the CDR3 reads CASSLAPTGELFF. CDR3 sequence (DNA): TGTGCCAGCAGCTTGGCCCCGACCGGGGAGCTGTTTTTT. V usage is TRBV5-4 and J usage is TRBJ2-2; D remains ambiguous. Germline V gene data show CDR1 as SGHNT and CDR2 as YYREEE (reference sequence). The CDR3 has 13 amino acids. V was cut by 0 bases and J by 5 bases, with 5 bases left in between.

The genes are TRBV27 and TRBJ1-2; TRBD1 is a possible D gene (6 bases). With 2 bases removed from V and 2 bases from J, the gap between germline ends came to 6 bases. The CDR3 is 13 amino acids. CDR1 MNHEY and CDR2 SMNVEV come from the germline V gene (reference sequence). The CDR3 loop is CASSLRGNYGYTF. The CDR3 DNA follows: TGTGCCAGCAGTTTAAGGGGGAACTATGGCTACACCTTC.

The chain couples TRBV7-2 to TRBJ2-1, with TRBD1 identical over 7 bases. The CDR3 extends over 13 amino acids. CDR1 is SGHTA, CDR2 FQGNSA, per germline. Trimming took 4 bases from V and 4 from J; bases not matched to a gene: 1. The DNA of the CDR3 is TGTGCCAGCAGCTCGACAGGGTACAATGAGCAGTTCTTC. Amino acid sequence: CASSSTGYNEQFF.

The chain uses TRBV29-1 and TRBJ2-7; 7 positions match TRBD1. With V trimmed by 8 bases and J by 3 bases, 7 bases remained unmatched. The V gene's germline CDR1 is SQVTM and CDR2 ANQGSEA. The CDR3 length is 12 residues. The CDR3 region has the DNA TGCAGCATTCGACAGGGAAACTACGAGCAGTACTTC. It encodes CSIRQGNYEQYF.

This chain connects TRBV18 to TRBJ1-1; TRBD1 agrees at 9 bases. Germline V lookup: CDR1 KGHSH, CDR2 LQKENI. The junction had 6 bases not matched to a gene; V was cut back by 5 bases and J by 5 bases. This CDR3 is built from 14 residues. Written as DNA, the CDR3 is TGTGCCAGCTCATCGGGACAGGGCCGGACTGAAGCTTTCTTT. It translates to CASSSGQGRTEAFF. Based on the CDR3 plus reference TRBV18 and TRBJ1-1, the full variable domain is NAGVMQNPRHLVRRRGQEARLRCSPMKGHSHVYWYRQLPEEGLKFMVYLQKENIIDESGMPKERFSAEFPKEGPSILRIQQVVRGDSAAYFCASSSGQGRTEAFFGQGTRLTVV.

The chain couples TRBV18 to TRBJ2-3, with 8 bases matching TRBD2. Trimming at V came to 5 bases and at J to 3 bases, leaving 4 bases not matched to a gene. The germline V gene has CDR1 KGHSH and CDR2 LQKENI. The length of the CDR3 is 14 residues. The chain's CDR3 is CASSSLAATDTQYF. The CDR3 DNA is TGTGCCAGCTCATCACTAGCGGCGACAGATACGCAGTATTTT.

The gene calls are TRBV18 and TRBJ1-1, with a weak D call TRBD1 (6 bases). The germline V gene has CDR1 KGHSH and CDR2 LQKENI. This CDR3 has 15 residues. V was trimmed by 2 bases and J by 0 bases, leaving 10 bases between them. CDR3 region: CASSPAQGMNTEAFF. The CDR3 bases are TGTGCCAGCTCACCAGCGCAGGGGATGAACACTGAAGCTTTCTTT.